Presented here are 4 T cell receptor beta chains from one specimen sequenced in a study of blood T cells in healthy people across ages. The use of a sample-barcoded 5' primer and a J-beta primer mix characterized a second PCR of about 6 to 11 cycles. Each CDR3 protein gets one entry after TCRdb re-called the 5' RACE reads with MiXCR. The table has about 690,000 distinct CDR3 sequences, roughly 41% seen once. The sample consisted of blood. The origin of the receptors is a man at least 80 years old in good health.

The gene calls are TRBV28 and TRBJ2-1; the match to TRBD1 covers 8 bases. Looked up from germline, CDR1 is MDHEN and CDR2 is SYDVKM. The CDR3 extends over 15 amino acids. The V segment lost 3 bases and the J segment 7 bases; nucleotides outside the gene matches: 8. CDR3 bases: TGTGCCAGCAGTTTTAGTGGACAGGGCACTAATGAGCAGTTCTTC. Translation: CASSFSGQGTNEQFF.

CDR3: CASSPFLSSGSTDTQYF. DNA of the CDR3: TGTGCCAGCAGTCCCTTCCTATCTAGCGGGAGCACAGATACGCAGTATTTT. The chain carries TRBV25-1 and TRBJ2-3; 8 bases map to TRBD2. V lost 5 bases, J lost 0 bases, and 10 bases stayed unmatched. CDR3 length: 17 amino acids. The V gene's germline CDR1 is MGHDK and CDR2 SYGVNS.

The CDR3 loop reads CASSFEARGTDTQYF. In nucleotides, the CDR3 is TGCGCCAGCAGCTTCGAGGCCAGGGGCACAGATACGCAGTATTTT. The chain couples TRBV5-1 to TRBJ2-3; possibly TRBD1 for D (5 bases). Germline V lookup: CDR1 SGHRS, CDR2 YFSETQ. V shed 2 bases and J shed 1 base, with 11 bases lying between them. The CDR3 has 15 amino acids. The full variable domain, with the rest looked up from reference TRBV5-1 and TRBJ2-3, is KAGVTQTPRYLIKTRGQQVTLSCSPISGHRSVSWYQQTPGQGLQFLFEYFSETQRNKGNFPGRFSGRQFSNSRSEMNVSTLELGDSALYLCASSFEARGTDTQYFGPGTRLTVL.

This clonotype was observed at least ten times. The chain combines TRBV7-2 with TRBJ2-7; 7 bases fit TRBD1. Germline values: CDR1 SGHTA, CDR2 FQGNSA. The length of the CDR3 is 15 residues. J gave up 2 bases and V 5 bases, and 9 bases lay outside the gene matches. The CDR3: CASSIRPGGTYEQYF. DNA for the CDR3: TGTGCCAGCAGCATACGCCCAGGGGGAACCTACGAGCAGTACTTC.